The next 6 T cell receptor beta chains were all read from a single sample in a study of blood T cells in healthy people across ages. Through a sample-barcoded 5' primer and a J-beta primer mix, a second PCR was run for about 6 to 11 cycles. TCRdb reanalysed the 5' RACE reads using MiXCR and keeps one entry per CDR3 protein. This table holds about 1.1 million distinct CDR3 sequences, roughly two fifths found once. The source material was blood. The receptors were sampled from a man between 18 and 29 years old in good health.

The chain employs TRBV5-5 and TRBJ1-2, with D possibly matching TRBD1 (5 bases). The CDR3 runs 18 residues. With 4 bases removed from V and 0 bases from J, the gap between germline ends came to 22 bases. CDR1 is SGHKS and CDR2 is YYEKEE in the germline V gene (reference sequence). CDR3 DNA sequence: TGTGCCAGCAGCCGGTCAACGGGACCTAAACCTTCTAACTATGGCTACACCTTC. Protein product: CASSRSTGPKPSNYGYTF.

CDR3 coding DNA: TGTGCCAGCAGATACCTCGGGGGGGGGAACACTGAAGCTTTCTTT. It is translated as CASRYLGGGNTEAFF. The chain recombines TRBV7-9 with TRBJ1-1; possible D gene TRBD1, 5 bases. The CDR3 has 15 residues. Germline-derived CDR1 and CDR2 are SEHNR and FQNEAQ (reference sequence). V lost 6 bases and J 1 base, leaving 15 bases between the germline ends.

Concerning this clonotype itself: One end of the junction varies from germline; a read error may be responsible. The chain couples TRBV12-3 or TRBV12-4 to TRBJ2-5, with D tentatively TRBD2 (6 bases). This CDR3 has 18 residues. The DNA for the CDR3 is TGTGCCAGCAGTCCCTTGGGGAGACGCAGGGACTGGGAAGAGATCCAGTACTTC. It encodes CASSPLGRRRDWEEIQYF.

The rearrangement joins TRBV20-1 to TRBJ2-7; unclear D gene. The J call could be wrong; TRBJ2-5 is a better fit for the DNA end. Germline CDR1 DFQATT, CDR2 SNEGSKA (reference sequence). The CDR3 loop spans 13 amino acids. CDR3 region: CSARDGPQETQYF. For the CDR3, the DNA is TGCAGTGCTAGAGATGGCCCCCAAGAGACCCAGTACTTC.

The chain carries TRBV6-6 and TRBJ1-2; D is unclear. The germline V gene has CDR1 MNHNY and CDR2 SVGAGI (reference sequence). The ends were cut back, 7 bases at V and 5 bases at J, with 17 bases in the middle. The CDR3 loop spans 14 amino acids. The chain's CDR3 is CASNPPDREYGYTF. The CDR3 DNA sequence: TGTGCCAGCAACCCGCCGGATAGAGAGTATGGCTACACCTTC.

V and J are TRBV7-2 and TRBJ1-5; D is undetermined. The CDR3 totals 15 residues. V shed 2 bases and J shed 0 bases, with 8 bases lying between them. Germline-derived CDR1 and CDR2 are SGHTA and FQGNSA. CDR3: CASSLQDYSNQPQHF. The CDR3 DNA sequence: TGTGCCAGCAGCTTACAGGATTATAGCAATCAGCCCCAGCATTTT.